The 13 T cell receptor beta chains listed next were all sequenced from one sample in a study of blood T cells in healthy people across ages (dated by TCRdb to about 2015). The library came from 5' RACE. Sequenced on an Illumina HiSeq 2500. A second PCR of about 6 to 12 cycles was performed with a sample-barcoded 5' primer and a J-beta primer mix. TCRdb trimmed public reads at Q25 via fastp, called clones via MiXCR and kept in-frame beta chains. CDR3 protein duplicates are merged, each entry listing the most common genes and DNA. The sample data list hundreds of thousands of distinct CDR3 sequences, and approximately 31% of these were observed just once. The top ten clones comprise over 15% of the sample. Specimen: blood. These receptors were obtained from an elderly woman in good health. Donor details come from another sample of the same person, matched by shared clones.

Turning to this clonotype: It may be a read error: a sequence one base away is much more abundant. The V gene is TRBV27, the J gene TRBJ1-2, with D possibly TRBD1 on 5 matching bases. The CDR3 totals 14 residues. From germline, CDR1 is MNHEY and CDR2 SMNVEV (reference sequence). The V gene lost 7 bases and the J gene lost 8 bases, with 20 bases spanning the gap. In DNA, the CDR3 is TGTGCCAGCACGTCAGGTCTCGGGGCCGTCGGCTACACCTTC. Translation: CASTSGLGAVGYTF.

This clonotype has a count of ten or more. This chain links TRBV20-1 with TRBJ1-5, with 9 bases identical to TRBD1. With 0 bases clipped from V and 11 bases from J, the junction kept 17 bases outside the gene matches. CDR1 is DFQATT, CDR2 SNEGSKA, per germline (reference sequence). The CDR3 is 17 residues long. The DNA for the CDR3 is TGCAGTGCTAGAGATGTTGTCCGGGACAGGGAAGATTCAGCCCAGCATTTT. Translated, it gives CSARDVVRDREDSAQHF.

On this clonotype: One end of the junction varies from germline; a read error may be responsible. The gene calls are TRBV7-2 and TRBJ2-3, with D possibly TRBD2 on 6 matching bases. The CDR3 contains 16 residues. The germline V gene encodes CDR1 SGHTA and CDR2 FQGNSA. For the CDR3, the DNA is TGTGCCAGAAGCTTAGCGCCGGGCGGGACTACAGATACGCAGTATTTT. This gives the protein CARSLAPGGTTDTQYF.

This clonotype was seen more than once but under ten times. The chain is built from TRBV2 and TRBJ1-2; D call uncertain. Germline CDR1 is SNHLY and CDR2 is FYNNEI. Trimming left V 2 bases short and J 2 bases short, with 6 bases between. The CDR3 spans 13 residues. CDR3 loop: CASSEFRNYGYTF. For the CDR3, the DNA is TGTGCCAGCAGTGAATTCAGAAACTATGGCTACACCTTC.

This clonotype was seen repeatedly, ten times or more. The chain carries TRBV27 and TRBJ2-2; D unresolved. The length of the CDR3 is 15 residues. Germline lookup yields CDR1 MNHEY and CDR2 SMNVEV (reference sequence). The ends were cut back, 7 bases at V and 0 bases at J, with 12 bases in the middle. CDR3 loop: CASTLRQTNTGELFF. CDR3 coding DNA: TGTGCCAGCACCCTCCGGCAGACGAACACCGGGGAGCTGTTTTTT.

Note on this clonotype: This may be a read error: a much more frequent sequence differs by one nucleotide. The chain couples TRBV7-9 to TRBJ2-4; 8 bases match TRBD1. This CDR3 has 17 residues. After removal of 5 bases from V and 3 bases from J, the junction contained 12 bases not matched to a gene. Germline V lookup: CDR1 SEHNR, CDR2 FQNEAQ (reference sequence). DNA of the CDR3: TGTGCCAGCAGCGGCAGCAGGGGGCTGTCGGACAAAAACATTCAGTACTTC. Encoded protein: CASSGSRGLSDKNIQYF.

This chain links TRBV7-6 with TRBJ2-5, with TRBD1 matching 11 bases. Germline V gene data show CDR1 as SGHVS and CDR2 as FNYEAQ. The CDR3 length is 19 residues. V gave up 3 bases and J gave up 6 bases; unmatched junction bases: 18. DNA of the CDR3: TGTGCCAGCAGCTTTCCCGGGACAGGGGGTCATGAGCGGGTTCAGACCCAGTACTTC. It translates to CASSFPGTGGHERVQTQYF.

Turning to this clonotype: A read error may be the cause here, since a much bigger clone is one base away. The genes are TRBV5-8 and TRBJ2-7; D could derive from TRBD1 or TRBD2 (5 bases each). The CDR3 covers 13 residues. Germline loops: CDR1 SGHTS, CDR2 YDEGEE. The CDR3 coding sequence is TGTGCCGGCAGCTTTAGAGGGACCGGGGAGCAGTACTTC. Translation: CAGSFRGTGEQYF.

This clonotype has only one observation. It may be a read error: a sequence one base away is much more abundant. This chain uses TRBV5-1 with TRBJ1-1; tentative D call: TRBD1 (6 bases). The V gene lost 1 base and the J gene lost 1 base, with 11 bases spanning the gap. CDR1 is SGHRS and CDR2 is YFSETQ in the germline V gene. This CDR3 has 15 residues. The chain's CDR3 is CASSLYPGANTEAFF. The CDR3, as DNA: TGCGCCAGCAGCTTGTACCCAGGGGCGAACACTGAAGCTTTCTTT.

This chain connects TRBV5-1 to TRBJ1-4, with 7 bases that match TRBD1. The CDR3 extends over 16 amino acids. Germline V gene lookup returns CDR1 SGHRS and CDR2 YFSETQ. After removal of 4 bases from V and 0 bases from J, the junction contained 6 bases not matched to a gene. CDR3 nucleotide sequence: TGCGCCAGCAGCATGGGACAGCAAGCAACTAATGAAAAACTGTTTTTT. Protein: CASSMGQQATNEKLFF. The full variable domain, its missing parts supplied by reference TRBV5-1 and TRBJ1-4, is KAGVTQTPRYLIKTRGQQVTLSCSPISGHRSVSWYQQTPGQGLQFLFEYFSETQRNKGNFPGRFSGRQFSNSRSEMNVSTLELGDSALYLCASSMGQQATNEKLFFGSGTQLSVL.

This clonotype was seen ten or more times. A much larger clone lies one base from this, so it may be a read error. The rearrangement links TRBV7-2 to TRBJ2-1; D is perhaps TRBD1 (6 bases). Germline values: CDR1 SGHTA, CDR2 FQGNSA. The CDR3 contains 12 residues. With 1 base removed from V and 8 bases from J, the gap between germline ends came to 6 bases. DNA of the CDR3: TGTGCCAGCAGCTTAGAGGGGGATGAGCAGTTCTTC. As protein: CASSLEGDEQFF.

Points on this clonotype: A much larger clonotype is one base distant, so this may be a read error. The chain carries TRBV5-5 and TRBJ2-5; TRBD1 agrees at 7 bases. The CDR3 covers 16 residues. Unmatched junction bases numbered 17, after V lost 7 bases and J lost 5 bases. Germline V gives CDR1 SGHKS, CDR2 YYEKEE (reference sequence). CDR3 sequence (DNA): TGTGCCAGCGGCCGAGACCCGAACAGGGGTCGGGAGACCCAGTACTTC. Amino acids: CASGRDPNRGRETQYF.

In this sample, this clonotype turned up once. The gene calls are TRBV20-1 and TRBJ1-6; 7 nucleotides agree with TRBD1. The germline V gene has CDR1 DFQATT and CDR2 SNEGSKA (reference sequence). The CDR3 is 14 amino acids. Germline trimming cut 5 bases from V and 9 bases from J; bases unmatched to any gene: 10. The CDR3 region has the DNA TGCAGTGCTGCCGCGACAGGGTTCGGTTCACCCCTCCACTTT. Protein: CSAAATGFGSPLHF.